This T cell receptor beta chain was found in a study of T cells in Graves' hyperthyroidism and ophthalmopathy. Those patients with uncontrolled infection, other autoimmune disease, pregnancy or lactation were excluded. Out of approximately 10 ml of fresh peripheral blood came the PBMCs. CDR1 and CDR2 (germline): MNHEY, SMNVEV (reference sequence). V shed 6 bases and J 3 bases; nucleotides not matched to a gene: 5. This CDR3 is built from 13 residues. Amplification of TCR beta CDR3 regions was performed using RNA transcripts as template. Primed by the HTBI set, a first-round RT-PCR was run on the TCR CDR3. TCRdb called the multiplex PCR reads again in MiXCR, with one record for every CDR3 protein. The sample has 500,000 to 650,000 distinct CDR3 sequences; around 15% are singletons.

Sequenced input: blood. The clonotype comes from a woman in her fifties or sixties with Graves' ophthalmopathy. V is TRBV27 and J is TRBJ2-7; 7 nucleotides match TRBD1. CDR3 region: CASRPTGIYEQYF. Here the CDR3 DNA reads TGTGCCAGCAGACCGACAGGGATCTACGAGCAGTACTTC.